This TCR beta chain was observed in a study of CD8 T cells in ankylosing spondylitis. Findings and limits, study-wide: Ankylosing spondylitis blood appeared to carry a characteristic TCR beta motif of roughly eight highly homologous variants.

The authors made TCR beta libraries by quantitative 5'-RACE with molecular barcodes. TCRdb called the 5' RACE reads again in MiXCR, with one record for every CDR3 protein. The sample includes about 150,000 distinct CDR3 sequences, more than 5.5% of them seen just once. This clonotype was counted between two and nine times. What it binds is not known. Trimming cost V 1 base and J 7 bases, with 13 bases left between them. This CDR3 has 15 residues. Germline V lookup: CDR1 LGHNA, CDR2 YSLEER. Specimen: blood, either unsorted or a sorted T cell fraction (not recorded which). This chain uses TRBV4-3 with TRBJ1-4; D gene unclear. This sequence originates from a female donor with ankylosing spondylitis or in good health (not recorded which). For the CDR3, the DNA is TGCGCCAGCAGCCAAGTTAGAGGGTCTCGTGAAAAACTGTTTTTT. Protein sequence: CASSQVRGSREKLFF.